This TCR beta chain was retrieved from a study of T cell responses to AZD1222 COVID-19 vaccine. Between the trimmed V and J ends, which lost 5 bases and 6 bases, there was a span of 10 bases. Germline V gene lookup returns CDR1 SEHNR and CDR2 FQNEAQ (reference sequence). This CDR3 has 12 amino acids. The assay was immunoSEQ multiplex PCR, and TCRdb's table has in-frame clones only and misses some. The table shows under 60,000 clones, with around 84% occurring only once. The sample consisted of peripheral blood, taken on day 0 of AZD1222 vaccination. This rearrangement joins TRBV7-9 to TRBJ2-5; perhaps TRBD1 as D (6 bases). The receptor comes from an adult in good health. This chain's CDR3 is CASSIGTQTQYF. The DNA for the CDR3 is TGTGCCAGCAGCATAGGGACACAGACCCAGTACTTC.